This TCR beta chain was profiled in a study of early T cells in non-severe SARS-CoV-2 infection. Unique molecular identifiers tagged individual cDNA molecules. TCRdb re-called the 5' RACE reads through MiXCR, storing one row per CDR3 protein. The table includes some 28,000 distinct CDR3 sequences, around 5.4% detected once. CDR3 size: 15 residues. From germline, CDR1 is SGHVS and CDR2 FNYEAQ. Trimming took off 3 bases at V and 7 bases at J, with 16 bases between the two ends. The clonotype comes from an adult who was a healthcare worker with PCR-confirmed SARS-CoV-2 infection or an uninfected control (not recorded which). Sequencing was done on a sample of whole blood. The gene calls are TRBV7-6 and TRBJ2-1, with a weak D call TRBD2 (6 bases). CDR3 nucleotides: TGTGCCAGCAGCTTGGGGGGACCCCGAAGGAATGAGCAGTTCTTC. Its protein product is CASSLGGPRRNEQFF.